This entry lists 28 T cell receptor beta chains sequenced from one sample in a study of response to subunit inactivated influenza vaccine. One entry per CDR3 protein, called by TCRdb with MiXCR from the RT-PCR reads. The sample shows over 300,000 distinct CDR3 sequences, just over 20% of them seen only once. The sequences come from PBMCs from blood, collected about 20 months after vaccination. These receptors all come from a man between 50 and 70 years old who received an inactivated influenza vaccine.

This clonotype was detected a few times. V is TRBV6-1 and J is TRBJ1-2; 8 positions agree with TRBD1. V gave up 6 bases and J gave up 6 bases; unmatched junction bases: 6. The CDR3 covers 13 residues. Germline values: CDR1 MNHNS, CDR2 SASEGT. The CDR3 reads CASSRQGLNGYTF. The DNA of the CDR3 is TGTGCCAGCAGCCGACAGGGGTTGAATGGCTACACCTTC.

This clonotype was counted only a few times. The chain carries TRBV20-1 and TRBJ1-1, with 8 bases aligning to TRBD1. Per germline, CDR1 DFQATT and CDR2 SNEGSKA (reference sequence). CDR3 length equals 14 residues. The V segment lost 2 bases and the J segment 3 bases; nucleotides outside the gene matches: 5. CDR3 residues: CSARTPGGYTEAFF. The CDR3 DNA reads as TGCAGTGCTAGAACCCCAGGGGGCTACACTGAAGCTTTCTTT.

This clonotype was seen a handful of times. The V gene is TRBV27, the J gene TRBJ1-2; D ambiguous. This CDR3 region has 16 residues. Germline values: CDR1 MNHEY, CDR2 SMNVEV (reference sequence). The V gene lost 7 bases and the J gene lost 8 bases, with 26 bases spanning the gap. For the CDR3, the DNA is TGTGCCAGCACCACCAACGTGCGAGGGCAGATAGACGGCTACACCTTC. Amino acids: CASTTNVRGQIDGYTF.

This chain connects TRBV19 to TRBJ1-1, with 11 positions matching TRBD1. The junction had 10 bases not matched to a gene; V was cut back by 8 bases and J by 2 bases. The CDR3 covers 16 residues. Per germline, CDR1 LNHDA and CDR2 SQIVND (reference sequence). The CDR3 is CASHPGTGGGNTEAFF. CDR3 nucleotides: TGTGCCAGTCACCCCGGGACAGGGGGAGGAAACACTGAAGCTTTCTTT.

This clonotype was recorded many times. The chain uses TRBV10-3 and TRBJ1-6; D uncertain. With 10 bases removed from V and 1 base from J, the gap between germline ends came to 14 bases. The CDR3 has 15 residues. Germline V CDR1 and CDR2: ENHRY, SYGVKD. The CDR3 sequence is CATKTNKSYNSPLHF. The CDR3 region has the DNA TGTGCCACCAAAACTAACAAGTCCTATAATTCACCCCTCCACTTT.

This clonotype was recorded a few times. The chain carries TRBV7-6 and TRBJ2-2; D might be TRBD1 or TRBD2, each matching 6 bases. CDR1 and CDR2 from the germline V gene are SGHVS and FNYEAQ. The CDR3 is 17 amino acids. Trimming cost V 0 bases and J 4 bases, with 15 bases left between them. In DNA, the CDR3 is TGTGCCAGCAGCTTAGCCCAGGCGGGGACAAGCACCGGGGAGCTGTTTTTT. Its protein product is CASSLAQAGTSTGELFF.

The chain joins TRBV6-1 to TRBJ1-3; D is possibly TRBD1 (5 bases). The germline V gene encodes CDR1 MNHNS and CDR2 SASEGT. The CDR3 covers 15 residues. The ends were cut back, 6 bases at V and 4 bases at J, with 16 bases in the middle. As DNA, the CDR3 is TGTGCCAGCAGCACGGAGTCAGGGTTAGGAAACACCATATATTTT. It encodes CASSTESGLGNTIYF.

This clonotype was detected only a few times. The V and J genes are TRBV18 and TRBJ1-5, with D unresolved. Looked up from germline, CDR1 is KGHSH and CDR2 is LQKENI. The CDR3 is 15 amino acids. Trimming removed 3 bases from V and 0 bases from J, with 9 bases in between. The DNA of the CDR3 is TGTGCCAGCTCACCGACGACAAATAGCAATCAGCCCCAGCATTTT. This sequence encodes CASSPTTNSNQPQHF.

This clonotype was seen at least ten times. This chain joins TRBV12-3 or TRBV12-4 and TRBJ1-1; D gene ambiguous. CDR3 length: 13 amino acids. Trimming removed 6 bases at V and 4 bases at J, with 12 bases between. DNA for the CDR3: TGTGCCAGCAGCCTCACCACGGGCACTGAAGCTTTCTTT. Its protein is CASSLTTGTEAFF.

The table lists this clonotype with many counts. This chain links TRBV29-1 with TRBJ1-1; D is unresolved. Germline loops: CDR1 SQVTM, CDR2 ANQGSEA. This CDR3 has 11 residues. V was clipped by 4 bases and J by 11 bases, with 14 bases between them. The CDR3 here is CSVVAGLVAFF. The CDR3 bases are TGCAGCGTTGTGGCGGGGTTGGTGGCTTTCTTT. The variable domain in full, completed from reference TRBV29-1 and TRBJ1-1, reads SAVISQKPSRDICQRGTSLTIQCQVDSQVTMMFWYRQQPGQSLTLIATANQGSEATYESGFVIDKFPISRPNLTFSTLTVSNMSPEDSSIYLCSVVAGLVAFFGQGTRLTVV.

Ten or more counts support this clonotype. The CDR3 DNA reads as TGTGCCAGCAGTTCGTGGGATTCACCCCTCCACTTT. Amino acids: CASSSWDSPLHF. V is TRBV28 and J is TRBJ1-6; D unclear. From germline, CDR1 is MDHEN and CDR2 SYDVKM. Trimming pared 4 bases from V and 8 bases from J, leaving 6 bases between. CDR3 size: 12 residues. Full variable domain (rest looked up from reference TRBV28 and TRBJ1-6): DVKVTQSSRYLVKRTGEKVFLECVQDMDHENMFWYRQDPGLGLRLIYFSYDVKMKEKGDIPEGYSVSREKKERFSLILESASTNQTSMYLCASSSWDSPLHFGNGTRLTVT.

The chain joins TRBV20-1 to TRBJ1-4; D not resolved. Trimming cost V 3 bases and J 0 bases, with 11 bases left between them. CDR3 length: 15 residues. The V gene's germline CDR1 is DFQATT and CDR2 SNEGSKA (reference sequence). The DNA of the CDR3 is TGCAGTGCTAGGGGAGGGTCGGCAACTAATGAAAAACTGTTTTTT. Translating gives CSARGGSATNEKLFF.

This chain links TRBV6-2 or TRBV6-3 with TRBJ2-5, with 10 bases aligning to TRBD1. V lost 2 bases and J lost 5; bases outside the gene matches: 11. This CDR3 has 17 residues. Germline CDR1 reads MNHEY; CDR2 reads SVGEGT. In DNA, the CDR3 is TGTGCCAGCAGTTACAGAACCGGGACAGGGGATTTGGAGACCCAGTACTTC. Its translation is CASSYRTGTGDLETQYF.

This clonotype was recorded many times. The genes are TRBV7-2 and TRBJ1-2; no definite D call. V gave up 4 bases and J gave up 3 bases, with 6 bases separating them. The germline V gene has CDR1 SGHTA and CDR2 FQGNSA. The CDR3 has 12 amino acids. CDR3 DNA: TGTGCCAGCAGCTCTTTAGACTATGGCTACACCTTC. Translating gives CASSSLDYGYTF. Supplemented by reference TRBV7-2 and TRBJ1-2, the full variable domain reads GAGVSQSPSNKVTEKGKDVELRCDPISGHTALYWYRQSLGQGLEFLIYFQGNSAPDKSGLPSDRFSAERTGGSVSTLTIQRTQQEDSAVYLCASSSLDYGYTFGSGTRLTVV.

The chain has TRBV2 and TRBJ2-3; D is undetermined. The germline V gene has CDR1 SNHLY and CDR2 FYNNEI. V dropped 1 base and J dropped 1 base, with 9 bases sitting between them. This CDR3 has 15 amino acids. The CDR3 DNA reads as TGTGCCAGCAGTGAAGGTGGGCTGGGCACAGATACGCAGTATTTT. As protein: CASSEGGLGTDTQYF. Full variable domain (outside the CDR3, taken from reference TRBV2 and TRBJ2-3): EPEVTQTPSHQVTQMGQEVILRCVPISNHLYFYWYRQILGQKVEFLVSFYNNEISEKSEIFDDQFSVERPDGSNFTLKIRSTKLEDSAMYFCASSEGGLGTDTQYFGPGTRLTVL.

A few counts support this clonotype. V is TRBV5-5 and J is TRBJ1-6, with unresolved D. The CDR3 totals 15 residues. The germline V and J ends were trimmed by 0 bases and 7 bases, with 11 bases remaining between them. Germline loops: CDR1 SGHKS, CDR2 YYEKEE (reference sequence). CDR3 DNA: TGTGCCAGCAGCTTGGATATCCCTGAGAATTCACCCCTCCACTTT. Its protein is CASSLDIPENSPLHF.

The chain couples TRBV6-2 or TRBV6-3 to TRBJ2-1; 9 bases align to TRBD2. Germline CDR1 is MNHEY and CDR2 is SVGEGT. This CDR3 comprises 18 residues. The J segment lost 0 bases and the V segment lost 4 bases, leaving 10 bases of the junction unmatched. The CDR3 DNA reads as TGTGCCAGCAGTTCACTCCCCTTTAGCGGGAGCTCCTACAATGAGCAGTTCTTC. Its protein is CASSSLPFSGSSYNEQFF.

This clonotype was counted only a few times. The V and J genes are TRBV20-1 and TRBJ1-1, with D unclear. Trimming took off 6 bases at V and 5 bases at J, with 13 bases between the two ends. There are 12 residues in the CDR3. The germline V gene encodes CDR1 DFQATT and CDR2 SNEGSKA (reference sequence). In DNA form, the CDR3 reads TGCAGTGCCCGAGTGGGGTTGACTGAAGCTTTCTTT. Amino acid sequence: CSARVGLTEAFF.

The chain links TRBV27 to TRBJ2-1, with D perhaps being TRBD1 or TRBD2 (6 bases each). V gave up 5 bases and J gave up 6 bases, with 20 bases separating them. The CDR3 length is 16 residues. Germline loops: CDR1 MNHEY, CDR2 SMNVEV (reference sequence). In DNA form, the CDR3 reads TGTGCCAGCAGTCAAACAAGGGGGGACATCGGCAATGAGCAGTTCTTC. This sequence encodes CASSQTRGDIGNEQFF.

The chain combines TRBV28 with TRBJ2-1, with 8 bases matching TRBD2. The CDR3 totals 16 residues. The V gene end was trimmed by 3 bases and the J gene end by 6 bases; junction bases not matched to a gene: 10. Per germline, CDR1 MDHEN and CDR2 SYDVKM. CDR3 coding DNA: TGTGCCAGCAGTTTGTTATCGCGGGGGGCGTTCAATGAGCAGTTCTTC. This sequence encodes CASSLLSRGAFNEQFF.

This clonotype was detected a few times. The chain carries TRBV10-3 and TRBJ1-1; D unresolved. V was clipped by 9 bases and J by 3 bases, with 11 bases between them. Germline V lookup: CDR1 ENHRY, CDR2 SYGVKD. This CDR3 spans 12 amino acids. This chain's CDR3 is CAIWEPDTEAFF. The CDR3 DNA follows: TGTGCCATATGGGAGCCGGACACTGAAGCTTTCTTT.

This clonotype was detected a few times. The chain links TRBV6-5 to TRBJ1-2; tentative D call: TRBD1 (5 bases). The CDR3 has 17 residues. CDR1 and CDR2 (germline): MNHEY, SVGAGI. V was shortened by 0 bases and J by 1 base, with 15 bases between the two germline ends. CDR3 in DNA: TGTGCCAGCAGTTACTCCTTGACTCGGGGGTTTAACTATGGCTACACCTTC. This encodes CASSYSLTRGFNYGYTF.

J is TRBJ2-3 and V is TRBV29-1; D may match TRBD1 or TRBD2 (5 bases each). Germline CDR1 is SQVTM and CDR2 is ANQGSEA. Trimming left V 3 bases short and J 3 bases short, with 13 bases between. This CDR3 has 14 amino acids. The CDR3 sequence is CSVDRDGITDTQYF. CDR3 sequence (DNA): TGCAGCGTTGATCGGGACGGAATAACAGATACGCAGTATTTT.

This clonotype has a count of ten or more. The chain couples TRBV5-5 to TRBJ1-4, with D uncertain. The V end lost 0 bases, the J end lost 8 bases, and 11 bases lay between the germline ends. The CDR3 has 14 amino acids. Germline CDR1 reads SGHKS; CDR2 reads YYEKEE (reference sequence). The CDR3, as DNA: TGTGCCAGCAGCTTGGAAGAGGGCGGGGAAAAACTGTTTTTT. As protein: CASSLEEGGEKLFF.

The CDR3, as DNA: TGTGCCAGCAGTCACCGGGACGCAGCGGGCTACACCTTC. It translates to CASSHRDAAGYTF. The V call is TRBV6-2 or TRBV6-3, the J call TRBJ1-2; maybe TRBD1 (5 bases). CDR3 length: 13 residues. From germline, CDR1 is MNHEY and CDR2 SVGEGT. V was shortened by 5 bases and J by 8 bases, with 15 bases between the two germline ends.

The V gene is TRBV12-3 or TRBV12-4, the J gene TRBJ2-7, with 7 nucleotides matching TRBD2. Trimming took 5 bases from V and 4 from J; bases not matched to a gene: 8. The CDR3 consists of 14 residues. CDR3 DNA: TGTGCCAGCAGTCCCCGGGACTATCCTTACGAGCAGTACTTC. As protein: CASSPRDYPYEQYF.

This clonotype has only a few counts. The V gene is TRBV28, the J gene TRBJ1-5; D is possibly TRBD1 (5 bases). The germline CDR1 and CDR2 sequences are MDHEN and SYDVKM. Trimming left V 11 bases short and J 1 base short, with 12 bases between. The CDR3 is 13 residues long. CDR3 nucleotide sequence: TGTGCCGAGGGGAAGGAGAGCAATCAGCCCCAGCATTTT. As protein: CAEGKESNQPQHF.

This clonotype was seen many times. The chain joins TRBV6-1 to TRBJ1-1, with D possibly being TRBD1 (6 bases). Trimming left V 5 bases short and J 1 base short, with 11 bases between. Germline V lookup: CDR1 MNHNS, CDR2 SASEGT. The CDR3 contains 14 residues. In DNA, the CDR3 is TGTGCCAGCAGTAAGGCGACAGGGAACACTGAAGCTTTCTTT. Amino acid sequence: CASSKATGNTEAFF.